The clone carrying this T cell receptor beta chain appeared a few times. Its specificity is not known. This sample was taken from a study of post-analysis software for immune sequencing data. The length of the CDR3 is 14 residues. Germline V gene sequence: CDR1 MNHEY, CDR2 SVGAGI. Trimming at V came to 6 bases and at J to 2 bases, leaving 5 bases not matched to a gene. Study-level findings and limits: Among four or five TRBV segments more frequent in patients than controls were TRBV5-6, TRBV5-1 and TRBV20-1. Controls' normalized Chao1 diversity significantly exceeded that of multiple sclerosis patients.

Libraries were made from TCR beta cDNA, and they carried unique molecular identifiers. TCRdb passed the PCR reads through MiXCR, listing each CDR3 protein once. In the table there are hundreds of thousands of distinct CDR3 sequences, approximately 59% of which are singletons. Sequenced material: blood. J is TRBJ2-7 and V is TRBV6-5; TRBD1 matches 9 bases. The sequence was collected from a girl aged 2 to 9 with multiple sclerosis. The CDR3 reads CASRRDRAPYEQYF. The CDR3 DNA sequence: TGTGCCAGCAGGCGGGACAGGGCCCCCTACGAGCAGTACTTC.